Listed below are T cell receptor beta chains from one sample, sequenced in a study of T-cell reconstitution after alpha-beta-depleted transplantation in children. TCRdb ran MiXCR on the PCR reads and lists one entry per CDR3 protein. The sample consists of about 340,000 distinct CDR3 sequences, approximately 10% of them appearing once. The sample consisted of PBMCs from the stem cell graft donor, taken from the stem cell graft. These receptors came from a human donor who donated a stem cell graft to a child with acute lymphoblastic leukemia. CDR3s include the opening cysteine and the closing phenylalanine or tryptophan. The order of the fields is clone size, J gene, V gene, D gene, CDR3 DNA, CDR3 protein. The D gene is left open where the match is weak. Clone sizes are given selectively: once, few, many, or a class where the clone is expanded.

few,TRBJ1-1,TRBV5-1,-,TGCGCCAGCAGCTTGGCCACCGGTGGTGAGGCTTTCTTT,CASSLATGGEAFF
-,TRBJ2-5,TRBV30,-,TGTGCCTGGAATAGGGGACAGACCCAGTACTTC,CAWNRGQTQYF
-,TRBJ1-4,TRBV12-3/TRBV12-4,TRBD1,TGTGCCAGCACGGACAGGGGGCTGGAGAAACTGTTTTTT,CASTDRGLEKLFF
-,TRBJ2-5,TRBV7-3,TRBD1,TGTGCCAGCAGCCCGACAGGGGCGGAGGAGACCCAGTACTTC,CASSPTGAEETQYF
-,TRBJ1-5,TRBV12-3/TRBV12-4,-,TGTGCCAGCAGTTTAGGGTGGCAGCTTAGCAATCAGCCCCAGCATTTT,CASSLGWQLSNQPQHF
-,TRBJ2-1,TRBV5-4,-,TGTGCCAGCAGGGGGGGGAGGGGACAGTCGACCTACAATGAGCAGTTCTTC,CASRGGRGQSTYNEQFF
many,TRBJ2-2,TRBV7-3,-,TGTGCCAGCAGCGCCACTAGTACTTACGACACCGGGGAGCTGTTTTTT,CASSATSTYDTGELFF
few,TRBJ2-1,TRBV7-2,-,TGTGCCAGCAGCTTAGTCCCACTGAGCTCCTACAATGAGCAGTTCTTC,CASSLVPLSSYNEQFF
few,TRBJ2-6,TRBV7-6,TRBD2,TGTGCCAGCAGCCCTAGACTAGCGGGAGACCCTGGGGCCAACGTCCTGACTTTC,CASSPRLAGDPGANVLTF
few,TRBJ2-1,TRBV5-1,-,TGCGCCAGCAGCCTCCCAGAGGGCTCCTACAATGAGCAGTTCTTC,CASSLPEGSYNEQFF
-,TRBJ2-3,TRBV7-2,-,TGTGCCAGCAGCCCCGGCAGTACAAGTGGAGCGCAGTATTTT,CASSPGSTSGAQYF
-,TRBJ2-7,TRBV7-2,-,TGTGCCAGCAGCTTCACAAGGGGGAACTACGAGCAGTACTTC,CASSFTRGNYEQYF
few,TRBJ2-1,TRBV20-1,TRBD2,TGCAGTGCTAGAGATACGGGAGGAGGTGCCCAGTTC,CSARDTGGGAQF
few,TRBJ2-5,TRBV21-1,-,TGTGCCAGCAGCAACGGGAGACTAGCGGGAGGGCCGGGACAAGAGACCCAGTACTTC,CASSNGRLAGGPGQETQYF
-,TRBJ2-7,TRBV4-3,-,TGCGCCAGCAGCCAAGAAGCAGGATGGCTCGAGCAGTACTTC,CASSQEAGWLEQYF
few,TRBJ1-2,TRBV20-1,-,TGCAGTGCTAGAAAGTCAGGGGCCATTAACTATGGCTACACCTTC,CSARKSGAINYGYTF
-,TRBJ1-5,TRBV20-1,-,TGCAGTGCTAGAGATCTGCGGGTTAGCAATCAGCCCCAGCATTTT,CSARDLRVSNQPQHF
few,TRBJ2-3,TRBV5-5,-,TGTGCCAGCAGCTCCCCCGGGTCCACAGATACGCAGTATTTT,CASSSPGSTDTQYF
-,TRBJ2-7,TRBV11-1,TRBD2,TGTGCCAGCAGCAAGGGACTAGCTCTTCCCTCCGAGCAGTACTTC,CASSKGLALPSEQYF
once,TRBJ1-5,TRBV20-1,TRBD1,TGCAGTGCCAACACCGGGACAGGGGGACAGCAGCATTTT,CSANTGTGGQQHF
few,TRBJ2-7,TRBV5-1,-,TGCGCCAGCAGTCGAGGCCCTGAGGACGAGCAGTACTTC,CASSRGPEDEQYF
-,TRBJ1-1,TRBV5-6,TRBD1,TGTGCCAGCAGCCTGGCGGGACAGCCTATGAACACTGAAGCTTTCTTT,CASSLAGQPMNTEAFF
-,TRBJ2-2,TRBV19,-,TGTGCCAGTAATATTTTGACCACCGGGGAGCTGTTTTTT,CASNILTTGELFF
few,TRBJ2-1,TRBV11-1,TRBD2,TGTGCCAGCAGCTTACGCTTGGGACTAGCGGGAGGATCCTTCGGTGAGCAGTTCTTC,CASSLRLGLAGGSFGEQFF
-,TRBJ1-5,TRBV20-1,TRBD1,TGCAGTGCTAGAGCCAACAGGGGTGTAGGTGTTGGGCCCCAGCATTTT,CSARANRGVGVGPQHF
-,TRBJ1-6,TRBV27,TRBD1,TGTGCCAGCACCTTAACGGGACAGAATAATTCACCCCTCCACTTT,CASTLTGQNNSPLHF
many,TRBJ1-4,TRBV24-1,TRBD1,TGTGCCACCAGTGACGCGGACAGGACTAATGAAAAACTGTTTTTT,CATSDADRTNEKLFF
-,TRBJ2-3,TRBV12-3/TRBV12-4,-,TGTGCCAGCAGACCTCAGATTAGCACAGATACGCAGTATTTT,CASRPQISTDTQYF
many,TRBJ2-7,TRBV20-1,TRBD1,TGCAGTGCTCCACGAGACAGGGGAAGATCCTACGAGCAGTACTTC,CSAPRDRGRSYEQYF
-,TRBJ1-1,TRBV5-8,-,TGTGCCAGCAGGTCAGGGGATTTCGACACTGAAGCTTTCTTT,CASRSGDFDTEAFF
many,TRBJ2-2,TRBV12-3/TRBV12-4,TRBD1,TGTGCCAGCGACAGGGGATTTTCCGGGGAGCTGTTTTTT,CASDRGFSGELFF
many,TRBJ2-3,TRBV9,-,TGTGCCAGCAGCCCTCTGGTCTACAGAGGCACAGATACGCAGTATTTT,CASSPLVYRGTDTQYF
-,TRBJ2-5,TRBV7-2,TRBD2,TGTGCCAGCAGCCCGAGGGGCGGGAGTATGGAGACCCAGTACTTC,CASSPRGGSMETQYF
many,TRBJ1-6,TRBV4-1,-,TGCGCCAGCAGCCTTACAGACTATAATTCACCCCTCCACTTT,CASSLTDYNSPLHF
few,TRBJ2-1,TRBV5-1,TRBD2,TGCGCCAGCAGCCCGGGGGGGCGGCCTAAGGTCAATGAGCAGTTCTTC,CASSPGGRPKVNEQFF
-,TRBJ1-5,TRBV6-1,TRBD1,TGTGCCAGCAAGCCGGGACAGCGCAATCAGCCCCAGCATTTT,CASKPGQRNQPQHF
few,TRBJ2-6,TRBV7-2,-,TGTGCCAGCAGTCTCGACGGGGGCTACTCTGGGGCCAACGTCCTGACTTTC,CASSLDGGYSGANVLTF
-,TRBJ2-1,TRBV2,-,TGTGCCAGCAGGGAACTGGGGGTCCCAAAGTTCTTC,CASRELGVPKFF
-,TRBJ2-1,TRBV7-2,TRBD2,TGTGCCAGCAGCTTAACAGCGGGAGGAAGGGGGCAGTTCTTC,CASSLTAGGRGQFF
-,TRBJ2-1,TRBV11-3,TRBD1,TGTGCCAGCAGCTTCGCTCGCGGACAGGTACGCTACAATGAGCAGTTCTTC,CASSFARGQVRYNEQFF
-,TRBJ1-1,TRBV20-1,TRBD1,TGCAGTGCCAGACCTATGATAACAGGGGAGGCTTTCTTT,CSARPMITGEAFF